Listed here is a single T cell receptor beta chain. The antigen is unknown. CDR3 length equals 15 residues. Germline trimming cut 1 base from V and 1 base from J; bases unmatched to any gene: 4. Germline CDR1 reads SGHRS; CDR2 reads YFSETQ. The data stem from a study of T cells in localized non-small cell lung cancer. Study-wide findings and caveats: Adjacent lung was found to contain a median about 55 of the top 100 tumor clones.

The assay was immunoSEQ multiplex PCR, and TCRdb's table has in-frame clones only and misses some. The data contain around 10,000 clones, roughly 29% of them singletons. V usage is TRBV5-1 and J usage is TRBJ1-1, with 7 bases that match TRBD1. The sequence derives from a man aged 35-75 years with stage I lung adenocarcinoma. Sequencing was performed on lung tumor tissue, taken before any cancer treatment. The DNA of the CDR3 is TGCGCCAGCAGCTTGTTGGGGGACAGGAACACTGAAGCTTTCTTT. This gives the protein CASSLLGDRNTEAFF.